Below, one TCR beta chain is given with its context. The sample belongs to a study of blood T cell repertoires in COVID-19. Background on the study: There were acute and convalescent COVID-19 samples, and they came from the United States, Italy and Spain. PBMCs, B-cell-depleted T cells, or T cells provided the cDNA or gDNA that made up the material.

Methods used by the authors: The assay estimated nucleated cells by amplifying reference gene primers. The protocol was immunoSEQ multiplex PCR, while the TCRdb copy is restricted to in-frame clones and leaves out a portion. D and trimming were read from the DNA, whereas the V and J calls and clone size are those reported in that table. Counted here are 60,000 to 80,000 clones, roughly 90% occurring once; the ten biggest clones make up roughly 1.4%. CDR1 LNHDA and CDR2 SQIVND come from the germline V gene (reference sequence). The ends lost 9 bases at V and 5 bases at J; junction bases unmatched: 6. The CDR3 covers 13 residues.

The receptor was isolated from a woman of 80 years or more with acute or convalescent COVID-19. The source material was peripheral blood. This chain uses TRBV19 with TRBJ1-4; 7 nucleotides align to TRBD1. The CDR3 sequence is CASSRGINEKLFF. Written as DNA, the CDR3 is TGTGCCAGCAGCAGGGGGATCAATGAAAAACTGTTTTTT.